These 14 T cell receptor beta chains came from one sample sequenced in a study of blood T cell repertoires in COVID-19. Libraries were prepared by immunoSEQ multiplex PCR; TCRdb keeps only in-frame clonotypes and omits some of them. This sample yields 200,000 to 300,000 clones, of which roughly 80% are seen a single time; over 10% belongs to the top ten. The specimen was peripheral blood. The receptors derive from a woman aged 55-70 years with active or convalescent COVID-19.

The chain employs TRBV29-1 and TRBJ2-1; 7 bases fit TRBD1. This CDR3 comprises 18 residues. Germline V gene sequence: CDR1 SQVTM, CDR2 ANQGSEA. Germline trimming cut 6 bases from V and 0 bases from J; bases unmatched to any gene: 17. CDR3 sequence: CSVQDRRRFRDSYNEQFF. CDR3 DNA: TGCAGCGTCCAGGACAGGCGTAGATTTAGGGACTCCTACAATGAGCAGTTCTTC.

The chain uses TRBV7-8 and TRBJ1-5; D is unresolved. CDR3 size: 14 residues. Trimming took 0 bases from V and 1 from J, leaving 4 bases between them. Germline CDR1 and CDR2: SGHVS and FQNEAQ. CDR3 bases: TGTGCCAGCAGCTTAGCGCAGAGCAATCAGCCCCAGCATTTT. It translates to CASSLAQSNQPQHF.

The chain joins TRBV5-6 to TRBJ1-4; possible D gene TRBD1, 5 bases. CDR1 and CDR2 from the germline V gene are SGHDT and YYEEEE. The CDR3 has 17 residues. V was cut by 2 bases and J by 8 bases, with 22 bases left in between. CDR3 sequence reads: CASSLYRGTPAGEKLFF. The CDR3 DNA reads as TGTGCCAGCAGCTTATACAGAGGAACCCCGGCAGGGGAAAAACTGTTTTTT.

This sequence joins TRBV5-6 and TRBJ2-3; no clear D. Germline V gives CDR1 SGHDT, CDR2 YYEEEE. The CDR3 spans 13 residues. V dropped 2 bases and J dropped 0 bases, with 4 bases sitting between them. The CDR3 DNA reads TGTGCCAGCAGCTTCTCTAGCACAGATACGCAGTATTTT. It translates to CASSFSSTDTQYF. Variable domain in full (rest from reference TRBV5-6 and TRBJ2-3): DAGVTQSPTHLIKTRGQQVTLRCSPKSGHDTVSWYQQALGQGPQFIFQYYEEEERQRGNFPDRFSGHQFPNYSSELNVNALLLGDSALYLCASSFSSTDTQYFGPGTRLTVL.

This clone has just a few counts. The chain employs TRBV18 and TRBJ2-3; D unresolved. The CDR3 loop spans 13 amino acids. V dropped 3 bases and J dropped 3 bases, with 7 bases sitting between them. The germline gives CDR1 KGHSH, CDR2 LQKENI. In DNA, the CDR3 is TGTGCCAGCTCACCGAGCCTTACAGATACGCAGTATTTT. It is translated as CASSPSLTDTQYF.

CDR3 sequence (DNA): TGCAGTGCTAGTCAGGGTAACACTGAAGCTTTCTTT. It translates to CSASQGNTEAFF. This rearrangement joins TRBV20-1 to TRBJ1-1; TRBD1 might be the D (5 bases). Per germline, CDR1 DFQATT and CDR2 SNEGSKA (reference sequence). V lost 3 bases and J lost 2, with 7 bases in between. The CDR3 is 12 amino acids.

V usage is TRBV11-2 and J usage is TRBJ2-7; 15 bases align to TRBD2. CDR1 is SGHAT and CDR2 is FQNNGV in the germline V gene. This CDR3 spans 16 amino acids. J was trimmed by 3 bases and V by 5 bases; bases with no gene match: 5. This chain's CDR3 is CASSKGLAGGNYEQYF. The CDR3 DNA is TGTGCCAGCAGCAAAGGACTAGCGGGGGGGAACTACGAGCAGTACTTC.

The V and J genes are TRBV7-3 and TRBJ2-7, with TRBD1 matching 7 bases. CDR3 size: 14 residues. Germline CDR1 SGHTA, CDR2 FQGTGA. The V gene end was trimmed by 5 bases and the J gene end by 5 bases; junction bases not matched to a gene: 9. CDR3 sequence (DNA): TGTGCCAGCAGCATACACGGGACAGCTGACGAGCAGTACTTC. Protein: CASSIHGTADEQYF. Combining the CDR3 with reference TRBV7-3 and TRBJ2-7 gives the whole variable domain GAGVSQTPSNKVTEKGKYVELRCDPISGHTALYWYRQSLGQGPEFLIYFQGTGAADDSGLPNDRFFAVRPEGSVSTLKIQRTERGDSAVYLCASSIHGTADEQYFGPGTRLTVT.

This chain links TRBV2 with TRBJ2-2, with a possible D match to TRBD2 (5 bases). The CDR3 is 13 amino acids. V gave up 6 bases and J gave up 6 bases, with 11 bases separating them. The germline V gene encodes CDR1 SNHLY and CDR2 FYNNEI. The CDR3 region is CASSLLAAGELFF. The CDR3 coding sequence is TGTGCCAGCAGCCTTCTAGCCGCCGGGGAGCTGTTTTTT.

The DNA for the CDR3 is TGTGCCAGCAGCTTGGGACAGGGAGAGACCCAGTACTTC. Amino acids: CASSLGQGETQYF. This chain links TRBV5-4 with TRBJ2-5; 7 positions agree with TRBD1. Germline values: CDR1 SGHNT, CDR2 YYREEE (reference sequence). With V trimmed by 0 bases and J by 4 bases, 0 bases remained unmatched. The CDR3 extends over 13 amino acids.

J is TRBJ2-4 and V is TRBV7-2; 14 bases are shared with TRBD2. Germline V gene lookup returns CDR1 SGHTA and CDR2 FQGNSA. J gave up 3 bases and V 5 bases, and 3 bases lay outside the gene matches. CDR3 length equals 16 residues. The CDR3 sequence: CASSEGLAGDKNIQYF. For the CDR3, the DNA is TGTGCCAGCAGCGAGGGACTAGCGGGGGACAAAAACATTCAGTACTTC.

V usage is TRBV5-1 and J usage is TRBJ1-2, with 7 nucleotides matching TRBD1. CDR3 length: 16 residues. The germline V gene has CDR1 SGHRS and CDR2 YFSETQ. V lost 0 bases and J lost 4; bases outside the gene matches: 9. The CDR3 here is CASSLVSGTESYGYTF. In nucleotides, the CDR3 is TGCGCCAGCAGCTTGGTGAGTGGGACAGAGAGCTATGGCTACACCTTC.

V and J are TRBV6-5 and TRBJ1-2, with 8 bases fitting TRBD1. This CDR3 has 15 residues. Per germline, CDR1 MNHEY and CDR2 SVGAGI. Unmatched junction bases numbered 5, after V lost 5 bases and J lost 0 bases. CDR3 loop: CASSTTGGSNYGYTF. The CDR3 nucleotides read TGTGCCAGCAGTACAACAGGGGGTTCTAACTATGGCTACACCTTC.

The sample holds a few counts of this clone. The chain carries TRBV6-5 and TRBJ1-4, with D unclear. CDR3 length: 14 residues. The germline V gene encodes CDR1 MNHEY and CDR2 SVGAGI. V was pared by 5 bases and J by 5 bases, with 12 bases between. As DNA, the CDR3 is TGTGCCAGCAGTCCTTTACGGGAGAATGAAAAACTGTTTTTT. As protein: CASSPLRENEKLFF.